The clone carrying this T cell receptor (beta chain) was found once. The data stem from a study of blood T cell repertoires in COVID-19. In the study overall: Acute and convalescent COVID-19 specimens originated in the United States, Italy and Spain. Sample material is recorded as cDNA or gDNA derived from T cells, B-cell-depleted T cells, or PBMCs.

V gave up 1 base and J gave up 6 bases; unmatched junction bases: 5. The germline gives CDR1 SGHTA, CDR2 FQGNSA. The length of the CDR3 is 15 residues. As processed by the authors: Cell counts per sample came from amplifying reference gene primers. The data were produced by immunoSEQ multiplex PCR, yet TCRdb's version contains in-frame clones alone and is incomplete. V and J calls and clone size are copied from that table; D and trimming were computed from the DNA. The data hold 85,000 to 100,000 clones, with under 90% observed a single time. The receptor was isolated from a human donor in a cohort sampled during active COVID-19. The chain couples TRBV7-2 to TRBJ2-3; 9 positions agree with TRBD2. The sample taken for sequencing was peripheral blood. DNA for the CDR3: TGTGCCAGCAGCTTAGGTAGCGGGGGAGGGGATACGCAGTATTTT. Translated, it gives CASSLGSGGGDTQYF.